The 6 T cell receptor beta chains presented below share a single source sample, sequenced in a study of T cell responses to AZD1222 COVID-19 vaccine. Only in-frame clones appear in the TCRdb table, and some are missing; sequencing was by immunoSEQ multiplex PCR. The data show some 130,000 clones, around four fifths seen once. Sequences were derived from peripheral blood, sampled on day 0 of AZD1222 vaccination. These receptors came from an adult in good health.

Only a few counts were recorded for this clone. The V call is TRBV19, the J call TRBJ2-2, with 8 bases fitting TRBD1. The CDR3 length is 17 residues. Germline V gene data show CDR1 as LNHDA and CDR2 as SQIVND (reference sequence). J lost 5 bases, V lost 4 bases, and 12 bases had no gene match. CDR3 residues: CASSTLWTGRWTGELFF. CDR3 DNA: TGTGCCAGTAGTACCCTATGGACAGGGAGGTGGACCGGGGAGCTGTTTTTT.

This clone was counted between two and nine times. This chain uses TRBV5-4 with TRBJ1-4; unclear D gene. This CDR3 is built from 14 residues. CDR1 is SGHNT and CDR2 is YYREEE in the germline V gene (reference sequence). Trimming shortened V by 4 bases and J by 6 bases, and 13 bases separated the two germline ends. The CDR3 protein is CASSPSANDEKLFF. As DNA, the CDR3 is TGTGCCAGCAGCCCCTCCGCTAACGATGAAAAACTGTTTTTT.

This chain uses TRBV5-5 with TRBJ1-1; D is undetermined. This CDR3 has 14 residues. Deletions cut 1 base from V and 4 bases from J, with 11 bases between. Looked up from germline, CDR1 is SGHKS and CDR2 is YYEKEE (reference sequence). The CDR3 sequence: CASSLTVLSTEAFF. The CDR3 bases are TGTGCCAGCAGCTTGACTGTTTTGAGCACTGAAGCTTTCTTT.

The chain employs TRBV10-1 and TRBJ1-6; D is uncertain. The CDR3 has 14 residues. In germline, CDR1 is WNHNN, CDR2 SYGVQD (reference sequence). V was shortened by 4 bases and J by 6 bases, with 10 bases between the two germline ends. CDR3 amino acids: CASSVSMGNSPLHF. The CDR3 nucleotides are TGCGCCAGCAGTGTATCCATGGGTAATTCACCCCTCCACTTT.

This chain connects TRBV5-1 to TRBJ2-5; D uncertain. The CDR3 is 14 residues long. Germline V lookup: CDR1 SGHRS, CDR2 YFSETQ. V gave up 0 bases and J gave up 2 bases, with 8 bases separating them. CDR3 sequence (DNA): TGCGCCAGCAGCTTGGGAGGTCCTCAAGAGACCCAGTACTTC. Protein: CASSLGGPQETQYF.

The chain recombines TRBV4-2 with TRBJ1-1; D is unresolved. CDR3 length: 14 residues. V gave up 0 bases and J gave up 6 bases, with 11 bases separating them. CDR1 and CDR2 from the germline V gene are LGHNA and YNFKEQ. As DNA, the CDR3 is TGTGCCAGCAGCCAAGATACCGGGAGGGCTGAAGCTTTCTTT. It specifies CASSQDTGRAEAFF.